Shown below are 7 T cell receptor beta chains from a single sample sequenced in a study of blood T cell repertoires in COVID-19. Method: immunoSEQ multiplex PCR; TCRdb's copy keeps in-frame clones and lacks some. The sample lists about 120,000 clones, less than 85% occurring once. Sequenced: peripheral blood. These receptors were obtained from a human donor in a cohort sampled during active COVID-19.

The CDR3 region has the DNA TGTGCCAGCAGCCAAGGTAGGACAGGCTCTGAAAAACTGTTTTTT. This translates into CASSQGRTGSEKLFF. This rearrangement joins TRBV3-1 (or the pseudogene TRBV3-2) to TRBJ1-4, with 7 bases aligning to TRBD1. Germline V gene sequence: CDR1 LGHDT, CDR2 YNNKEL (reference sequence). Trimming cost V 1 base and J 7 bases; bases outside gene matches: 6. The CDR3 totals 15 residues.

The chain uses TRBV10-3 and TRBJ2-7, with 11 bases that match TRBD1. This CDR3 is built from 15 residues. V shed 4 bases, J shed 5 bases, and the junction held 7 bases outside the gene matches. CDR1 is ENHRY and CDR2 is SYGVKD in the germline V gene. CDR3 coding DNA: TGTGCCATCAGTGGTCTTGGGACAGGGGGTAACGAGCAGTACTTC. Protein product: CAISGLGTGGNEQYF.

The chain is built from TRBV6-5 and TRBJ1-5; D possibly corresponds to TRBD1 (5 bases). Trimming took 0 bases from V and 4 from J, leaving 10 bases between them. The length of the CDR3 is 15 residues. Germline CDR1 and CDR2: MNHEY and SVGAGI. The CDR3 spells CASSYSGGDNQPQHF. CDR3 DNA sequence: TGTGCCAGCAGTTACTCCGGGGGGGATAATCAGCCCCAGCATTTT.

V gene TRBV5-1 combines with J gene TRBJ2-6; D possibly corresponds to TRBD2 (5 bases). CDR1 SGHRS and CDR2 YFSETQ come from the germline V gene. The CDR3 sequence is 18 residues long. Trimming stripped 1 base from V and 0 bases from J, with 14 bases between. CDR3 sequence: CASSLSGILISGANVLTF. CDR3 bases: TGCGCCAGCAGCTTGAGCGGCATCCTTATCTCTGGGGCCAACGTCCTGACTTTC.

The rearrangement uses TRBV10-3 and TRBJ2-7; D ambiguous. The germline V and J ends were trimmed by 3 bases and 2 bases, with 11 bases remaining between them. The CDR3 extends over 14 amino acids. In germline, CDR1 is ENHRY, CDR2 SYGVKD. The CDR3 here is CAISDPNNPYEQYF. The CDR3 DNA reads TGTGCCATCAGTGACCCAAACAATCCCTACGAGCAGTACTTC.

The DNA for the CDR3 is TGTGCCTGGAGAGCGGGGGGGACCGGGGAGCTGTTTTTT. Translated: CAWRAGGTGELFF. This chain links TRBV30 with TRBJ2-2, with 10 bases lining up with TRBD2. The CDR3 has 13 amino acids. The ends lost 3 bases at V and 5 bases at J; junction bases unmatched: 0. Germline V gene sequence: CDR1 GTSNPN, CDR2 SVGIG (reference sequence). Using reference TRBV30 and TRBJ2-2 for the parts outside the CDR3, the full variable domain is SQTIHQWPATLVQPVGSPLSLECTVEGTSNPNLYWYRQAAGRGLQLLFYSVGIGQISSEVPQNLSASRPQDRQFILSSKKLLLSDSGFYLCAWRAGGTGELFFGEGSRLTVL.

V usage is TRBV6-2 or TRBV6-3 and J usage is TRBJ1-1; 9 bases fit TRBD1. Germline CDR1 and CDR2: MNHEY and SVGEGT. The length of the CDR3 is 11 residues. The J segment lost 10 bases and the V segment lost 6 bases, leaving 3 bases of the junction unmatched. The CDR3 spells CASSRGQGAFF. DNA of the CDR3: TGTGCCAGCAGCCGGGGACAGGGAGCTTTCTTT.